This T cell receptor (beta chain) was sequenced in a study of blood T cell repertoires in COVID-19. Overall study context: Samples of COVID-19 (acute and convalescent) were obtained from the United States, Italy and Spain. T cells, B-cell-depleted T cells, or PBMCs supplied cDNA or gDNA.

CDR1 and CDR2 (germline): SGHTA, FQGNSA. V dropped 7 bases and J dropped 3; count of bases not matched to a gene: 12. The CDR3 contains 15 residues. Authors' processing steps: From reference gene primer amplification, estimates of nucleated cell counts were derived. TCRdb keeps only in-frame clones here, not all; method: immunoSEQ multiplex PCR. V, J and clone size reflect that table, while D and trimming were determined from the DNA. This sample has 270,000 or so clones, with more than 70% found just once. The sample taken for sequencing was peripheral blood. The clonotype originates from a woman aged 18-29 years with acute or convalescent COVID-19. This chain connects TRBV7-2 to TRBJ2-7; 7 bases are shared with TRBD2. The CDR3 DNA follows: TGTGCCAGCACCCTATTCCTCACGGGGGGCTACGAGCAGTACTTC. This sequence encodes CASTLFLTGGYEQYF. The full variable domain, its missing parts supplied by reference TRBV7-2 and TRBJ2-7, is GAGVSQSPSNKVTEKGKDVELRCDPISGHTALYWYRQSLGQGLEFLIYFQGNSAPDKSGLPSDRFSAERTGGSVSTLTIQRTQQEDSAVYLCASTLFLTGGYEQYFGPGTRLTVT.